The clone carrying this T cell receptor (beta chain) was recorded at least ten times. The sample belongs to a study of Graves' ophthalmopathy and Graves' hyperthyroidism. V lost 1 base to trimming and J lost 3 bases, with 9 bases between them. Germline loops: CDR1 DFQATT, CDR2 SNEGSKA (reference sequence). The length of the CDR3 is 13 residues. Aged 18 to 65, hyperthyroidism patients had new diagnoses of under 2 months' duration. The sequenced template was RNA, covering the TCR beta CDR3 region. The workflow started with a first-round RT-PCR run with HTBI primers and then moved on to a second-round multiplex PCR. One entry per CDR3 protein results from TCRdb running MiXCR on the multiplex PCR reads. Of around 590,000 distinct CDR3 sequences in the sample, under 45% were seen once.

The source of this sequence is an adult man with Graves' hyperthyroidism. V and J are TRBV20-1 and TRBJ2-5; D ambiguous. Sequencing used peripheral blood or thyroid tissue (not recorded which). CDR3 coding DNA: TGCAGTGCTAGAGGGTTCGGAAAAGAGACCCAGTACTTC. Residues: CSARGFGKETQYF.